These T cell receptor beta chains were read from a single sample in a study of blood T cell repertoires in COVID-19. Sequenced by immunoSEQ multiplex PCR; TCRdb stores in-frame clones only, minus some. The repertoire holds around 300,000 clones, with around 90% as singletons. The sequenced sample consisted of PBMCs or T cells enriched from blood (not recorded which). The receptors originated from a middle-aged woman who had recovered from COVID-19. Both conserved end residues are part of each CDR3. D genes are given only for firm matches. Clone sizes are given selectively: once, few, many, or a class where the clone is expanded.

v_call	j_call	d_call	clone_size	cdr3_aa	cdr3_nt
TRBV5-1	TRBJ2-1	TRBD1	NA	CASSLGQVNEQFF	TGCGCCAGCAGCCTGGGACAGGTCAATGAGCAGTTCTTC
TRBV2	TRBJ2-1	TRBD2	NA	CASSRTSGSYNEQFF	TGTGCCAGCAGTCGGACTAGCGGCTCCTACAATGAGCAGTTCTTC
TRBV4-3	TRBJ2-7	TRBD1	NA	CASSRGRTGSDYEQYF	TGCGCCAGCAGCCGTGGCCGGACAGGGTCAGACTACGAGCAGTACTTC
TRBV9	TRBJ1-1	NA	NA	CASSVTGMGLTEAFF	TGTGCCAGCAGCGTGACAGGAATGGGGCTCACTGAAGCTTTCTTT
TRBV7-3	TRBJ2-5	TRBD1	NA	CASSPGGGSGQETQYF	TGTGCCAGCAGCCCAGGGGGCGGGTCGGGGCAAGAGACCCAGTACTTC
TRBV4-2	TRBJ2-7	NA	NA	CASSQDYESSYEQYF	TGTGCCAGCAGCCAAGATTATGAGAGTTCCTACGAGCAGTACTTC
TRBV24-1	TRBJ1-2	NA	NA	CATSDEGSYGYTF	TGTGCCACCAGTGACGAGGGTTCCTATGGCTACACCTTC
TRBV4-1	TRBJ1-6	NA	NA	CASSQDRRALHF	TGCGCCAGCAGCCAAGATAGACGGGCCCTCCACTTT
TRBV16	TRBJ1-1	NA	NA	CASSRGGMNTEAFF	TGTGCCAGCAGCCGTGGAGGGATGAACACTGAAGCTTTCTTT
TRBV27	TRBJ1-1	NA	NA	CASSSTDSMNTEAFF	TGTGCCAGCAGTTCCACTGACAGTATGAACACTGAAGCTTTCTTT
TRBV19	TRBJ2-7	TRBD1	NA	CASSLRPTGTGAKEQYF	TGTGCCAGTAGCCTACGCCCGACCGGGACAGGGGCGAAAGAGCAGTACTTC
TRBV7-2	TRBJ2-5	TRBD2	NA	CASSSPGLEGTQYF	TGTGCCAGCAGCTCGCCGGGACTAGAAGGGACCCAGTACTTC
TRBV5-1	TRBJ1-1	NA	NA	CASSSQSLNTEAFF	TGCGCCAGCAGCTCACAGAGTTTGAACACTGAAGCTTTCTTT
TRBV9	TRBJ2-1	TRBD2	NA	CASSVVYGSGGYNEQFF	TGTGCCAGCAGCGTAGTGTATGGTAGCGGGGGATACAATGAGCAGTTCTTC
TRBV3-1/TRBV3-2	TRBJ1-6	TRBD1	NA	CASSQRQGAGSPLHF	TGTGCCAGCAGCCAAAGACAGGGGGCCGGTTCACCCCTCCACTTT
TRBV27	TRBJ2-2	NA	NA	CASTPVGSVVTGELFF	TGTGCCAGCACGCCTGTCGGGAGTGTGGTAACCGGGGAGCTGTTTTTT
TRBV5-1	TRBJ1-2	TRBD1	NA	CASSTRGLGGYTF	TGCGCCAGCAGCACAAGGGGGCTCGGTGGCTACACCTTC
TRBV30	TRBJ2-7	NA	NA	CAWSVRGGGEQYF	TGTGCCTGGAGTGTACGAGGGGGAGGGGAGCAGTACTTC
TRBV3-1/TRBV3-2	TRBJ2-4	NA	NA	CASSLSGSHKNIQYF	TGTGCCAGCAGCCTTAGCGGAAGCCACAAAAACATTCAGTACTTC
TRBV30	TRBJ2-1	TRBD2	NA	CAWSAGGTYNEQFF	TGTGCCTGGAGTGCCGGGGGGACCTACAATGAGCAGTTCTTC
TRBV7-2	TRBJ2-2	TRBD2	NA	CASSLLAGGRTGELFF	TGTGCCAGCAGCTTATTAGCGGGAGGGCGGACCGGGGAGCTGTTTTTT
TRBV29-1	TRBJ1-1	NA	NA	CSVSGRNTEAFF	TGCAGCGTAAGTGGGAGGAACACTGAAGCTTTCTTT
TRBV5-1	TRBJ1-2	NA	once	CASSFTREEGYTF	TGCGCCAGCAGCTTTACGAGGGAGGAGGGCTACACCTTC
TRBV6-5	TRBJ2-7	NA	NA	CASSYLEGAVYEQYF	TGTGCCAGCAGTTACTTGGAGGGGGCGGTCTACGAGCAGTACTTC
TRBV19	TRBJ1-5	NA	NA	CASSMVSRSNQPQHF	TGTGCCAGTAGTATGGTCAGCAGGTCCAATCAGCCCCAGCATTTT
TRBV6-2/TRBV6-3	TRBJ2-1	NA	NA	CASSYGSTNEQFF	TGTGCCAGCAGTTACGGGAGCACCAATGAGCAGTTCTTC
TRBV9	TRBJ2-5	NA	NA	CASNQGGRGGRETQYF	TGTGCCAGCAACCAAGGGGGCAGGGGAGGACGAGAGACCCAGTACTTC
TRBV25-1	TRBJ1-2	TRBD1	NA	CASSDPRQGEVYGYTF	TGTGCCAGCAGTGATCCTCGACAGGGTGAGGTCTATGGCTACACCTTC
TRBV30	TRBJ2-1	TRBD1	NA	CAWSVKLRQGDNEQFF	TGTGCCTGGAGTGTGAAGCTGCGGCAGGGGGACAATGAGCAGTTCTTC
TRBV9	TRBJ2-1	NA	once	CASSDTAGNEQFF	TGTGCCAGCAGCGATACCGCAGGGAATGAGCAGTTCTTC
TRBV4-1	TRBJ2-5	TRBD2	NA	CASSQVWTPRGGETQYF	TGCGCCAGCAGCCAAGTGTGGACCCCCCGCGGGGGAGAGACCCAGTACTTC
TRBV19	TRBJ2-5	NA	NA	CASSILAPGETQYF	TGTGCCAGTAGTATCTTAGCACCTGGAGAGACCCAGTACTTC
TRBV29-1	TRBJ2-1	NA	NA	CSGAYRVFPRLNEQFF	TGCAGCGGGGCCTACAGGGTTTTTCCTAGGCTAAATGAGCAGTTCTTC
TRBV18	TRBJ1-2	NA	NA	CASSPPSVAKGYTF	TGTGCCAGCTCACCACCGTCGGTAGCGAAAGGCTACACCTTC
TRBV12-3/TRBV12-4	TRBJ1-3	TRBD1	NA	CASSSGQRNTIYF	TGTGCCAGCAGTTCGGGACAGCGAAACACCATATATTTT
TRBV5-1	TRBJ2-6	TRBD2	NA	CASAYPPLAGGPGANVLTF	TGCGCCAGCGCCTACCCCCCTCTAGCGGGGGGGCCTGGGGCCAACGTCCTGACTTTC
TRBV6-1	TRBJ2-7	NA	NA	CASSEVSGSYEQYF	TGTGCCAGCAGTGAAGTGTCCGGGTCCTACGAGCAGTACTTC
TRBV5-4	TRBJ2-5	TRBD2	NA	CASSGGLAGETQYF	TGTGCCAGCAGCGGGGGACTAGCGGGAGAGACCCAGTACTTC
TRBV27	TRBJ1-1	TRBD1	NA	CASSLGTGNTEAFF	TGTGCCAGCAGTTTAGGGACAGGGAACACTGAAGCTTTCTTT
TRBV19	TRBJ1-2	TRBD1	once	CASSIGTGRIGYTF	TGTGCCAGTAGTATCGGGACAGGGCGGATCGGCTACACCTTC